This T cell receptor (beta chain) was identified in a study of cytotoxic CD8 clonotypes in ibrutinib-treated CLL. Study information: Investigators reported roughly 24 partial and 2 complete responses; after median approximately 74 months, approximately 15 patients remained remitted and 12 progressed. The sample average was approximately 280,000 productive templates and 100,000 or so productive rearrangements. Study-wide points: Baseline clonality, higher than in age-matched healthy donors, tracked circulating CD8+ T-cell counts.

CDR1 SGHTA and CDR2 FQGNSA come from the germline V gene. The CDR3 is 15 amino acids. V lost 7 bases and J lost 2; bases outside the gene matches: 6. With regard to this clone: Its antigen is still unknown.

Sequencing was designed to attain a depth spanning 1 in 200,000 to 1 in 1 million T cells. Sequencing used immunoSEQ multiplex PCR; TCRdb keeps in-frame clones, though not all of them. The data show under 200,000 clones, approximately 80% seen once. The receptor comes from a human donor with chronic lymphocytic leukemia. The J gene is TRBJ2-3, the V gene TRBV7-2, with 10 bases identical to TRBD2. Material: PBMCs, obtained after 24 months of ibrutinib treatment. The CDR3 coding sequence is TGTGCCAGCAACCCAGCGGGGGGGATCACAGATACGCAGTATTTT. Amino acid sequence: CASNPAGGITDTQYF.